What follows describes a single T cell receptor beta chain. The antigen is unknown. This entry is derived from a study of CXCR3-negative and CXCR3-positive naive CD8 T cells. Regarding the study as a whole: Memory CD8+ cells had much lower diversity, and both naive subsets had comparably high diversity.

The authors prepared UMI-labeled TRB cDNA libraries by 5' RACE. TCRdb reprocessed the 5' RACE reads and stores each CDR3 protein as one record, lacking DNA. The sample shows about 130,000 distinct CDR3 sequences, and 0.29% sits with its ten largest clones. The receptor's source is a human donor in good health. Some clones in this sample may be carry-over from other donors' samples. The sample was naive CXCR3- CD8+ T cells from blood. Indicated subset: CD45RO-CCR7+CD27+CD95- naive CD8+ T cells lacking CXCR3 (TNR3-).

The CDR3 reads CASSQDAGRDEKLFF. The rearrangement joins TRBV4-3 to TRBJ1-4; the TCRdb call, TRBD1, lacks DNA for checking. The CDR3 has 15 residues. Germline assignment: CDR1 LGHNA and CDR2 YSLEER.